The T cell receptor (beta chain) described here comes from a study of T cell changes during pregnancy in multiple sclerosis. Germline assignment: CDR1 KGHSH and CDR2 LQKENI. The CDR3 totals 14 residues. Trimming left V 5 bases short and J 0 bases short, with 11 bases between. Repertoires were generated with immunoSEQ multiplex PCR, while TCRdb's copy carries only in-frame clones and drops some. The sample includes more than 55,000 clones, about nine tenths seen only once; the top ten take 2.2%. Sequencing used peripheral blood, obtained in the third trimester of pregnancy. This TCR was sampled from a female donor in good health, enrolled as a control in a pregnancy study. The chain couples TRBV18 to TRBJ2-7; D is unclear. The CDR3 loop reads CASSAPELSYEQYF. DNA of the CDR3: TGTGCCAGCTCAGCGCCCGAACTCTCCTACGAGCAGTACTTC.